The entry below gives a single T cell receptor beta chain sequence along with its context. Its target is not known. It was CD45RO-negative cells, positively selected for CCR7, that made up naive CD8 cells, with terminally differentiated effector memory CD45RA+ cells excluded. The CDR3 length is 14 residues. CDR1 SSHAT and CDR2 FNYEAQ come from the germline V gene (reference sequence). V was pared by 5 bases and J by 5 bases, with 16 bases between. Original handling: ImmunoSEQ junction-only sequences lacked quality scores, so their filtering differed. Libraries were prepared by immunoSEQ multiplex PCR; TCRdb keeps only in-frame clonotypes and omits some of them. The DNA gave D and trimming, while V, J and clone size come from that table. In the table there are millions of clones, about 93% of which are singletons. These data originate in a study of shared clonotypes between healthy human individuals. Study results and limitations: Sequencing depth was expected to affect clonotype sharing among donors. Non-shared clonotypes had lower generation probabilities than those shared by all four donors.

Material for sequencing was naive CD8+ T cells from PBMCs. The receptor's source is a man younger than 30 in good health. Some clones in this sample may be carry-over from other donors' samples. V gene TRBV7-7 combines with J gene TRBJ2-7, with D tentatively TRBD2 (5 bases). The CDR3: CASSPPGEIHEQYF. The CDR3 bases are TGTGCCAGCAGCCCCCCCGGGGAGATCCACGAGCAGTACTTC.